This T cell receptor (beta chain) was captured in a study of T cells in localized non-small cell lung cancer. The study, taken as a whole, reports: Adjacent lung had a median around 50 of the 100 largest tumor clones.

Per germline, CDR1 MDHEN and CDR2 SYDVKM. CDR3 length equals 18 residues. V lost 3 bases to trimming and J lost 5 bases; unmatched junction nucleotides: 13. This clone was observed once. The antigen remains undetermined. Sequencing used immunoSEQ multiplex PCR; TCRdb keeps in-frame clones, though not all of them. In the table there are approximately 12,000 clones, around 88% of which are singletons. The clonotype originates from a male donor aged 60 or over with stage I lung adenocarcinoma. The genes are TRBV28 and TRBJ1-2, with 12 bases identical to TRBD1. The sequencing used peripheral blood, collected before any cancer treatment. The CDR3 loop reads CASSFLVLRDRGRYGYTF. The CDR3 DNA reads TGTGCCAGCAGTTTCCTTGTCTTGCGGGACAGGGGGCGTTATGGCTACACCTTC.